This T cell receptor beta chain stems from a study of tumor-infiltrating lymphocytes in localized non-small cell lung cancer. General study points: Each assay used a separate piece of the same tissue.

Note on this clone: No antigen is known for it.

Only in-frame clones appear in the TCRdb table, and some are missing; sequencing was by immunoSEQ multiplex PCR. The sample comprises about 15,000 clones, around 70% of which are singletons, and roughly a fifth rests with the top ten. This CDR3 comprises 15 residues. From germline, CDR1 is MNHEY and CDR2 SVGAGI. V shed 6 bases, J shed 2 bases, and the junction held 8 bases outside the gene matches. Material for sequencing was uninvolved lung tissue not adjacent to the tumor. The chain is built from TRBV6-5 and TRBJ2-7; 9 bases map to TRBD1. This TCR was recovered from a human donor with non-small cell lung cancer. The CDR3 loop is CASRRPGQGTYEQYF. DNA for the CDR3: TGTGCCAGCAGGAGGCCAGGACAGGGGACCTACGAGCAGTACTTC.